Listed below are T cell receptor beta chains from one sample, sequenced in a study of blood T cells in healthy people across ages. TCRdb redid the calling of the 5' RACE reads with MiXCR, one entry per CDR3 protein. The sample shows fewer than 950,000 distinct CDR3 sequences, 53% of them seen only once. Sequenced material: blood. All receptors come from an elderly man in good health. The conserved cysteine and the conserved F or W are not part of the CDR3 here. The order of the fields is D gene, V gene, J gene, CDR3 protein. The D gene is left open where the match is weak.

D: TRBD2
V: TRBV10-2
J: TRBJ2-1
CDR3: ASSESLGSGRAREQF

D: .
V: TRBV5-1
J: TRBJ2-1
CDR3: ASSPRPGASYNEQF

D: TRBD1
V: TRBV29-1
J: TRBJ2-1
CDR3: SAGQGAGAEQF

D: .
V: TRBV29-1
J: TRBJ2-5
CDR3: SVVDNPGETQY

D: .
V: TRBV9
J: TRBJ2-4
CDR3: ASSVAAEGAKNIQY

D: .
V: TRBV5-1
J: TRBJ2-7
CDR3: ASSVGRLPGPYEQY

D: .
V: TRBV7-9
J: TRBJ1-2
CDR3: ASSQPETPWRGYT

D: .
V: TRBV9
J: TRBJ2-1
CDR3: ASTRGGPTYNEQF

D: TRBD2
V: TRBV2
J: TRBJ2-7
CDR3: ASSDAGGSGDYSYEQY

D: TRBD1
V: TRBV10-2
J: TRBJ1-2
CDR3: ASSDLPQGGYGYT

D: TRBD2
V: TRBV3-1
J: TRBJ2-1
CDR3: ASSQEGTSGRNEQF

D: .
V: TRBV5-1
J: TRBJ2-3
CDR3: ASSQTSEHRYAY

D: TRBD1
V: TRBV4-2
J: TRBJ1-2
CDR3: ASSLDRGRGLTYGYT

D: .
V: TRBV18
J: TRBJ1-1
CDR3: ASSHLTGTVNTEAF